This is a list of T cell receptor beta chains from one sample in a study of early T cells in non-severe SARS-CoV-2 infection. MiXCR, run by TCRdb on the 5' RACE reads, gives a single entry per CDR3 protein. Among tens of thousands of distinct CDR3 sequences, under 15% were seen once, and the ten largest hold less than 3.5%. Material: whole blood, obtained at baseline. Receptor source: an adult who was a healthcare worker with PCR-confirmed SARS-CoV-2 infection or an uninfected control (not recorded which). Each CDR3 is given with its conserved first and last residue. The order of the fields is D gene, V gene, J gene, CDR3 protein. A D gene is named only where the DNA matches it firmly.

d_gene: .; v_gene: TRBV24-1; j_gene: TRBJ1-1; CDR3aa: CATSDLGSGEAFF
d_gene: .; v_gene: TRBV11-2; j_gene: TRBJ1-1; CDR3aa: CASSLVYSGRVEAFF
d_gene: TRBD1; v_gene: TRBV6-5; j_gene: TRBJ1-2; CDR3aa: CASRPQGAITNYGYTF
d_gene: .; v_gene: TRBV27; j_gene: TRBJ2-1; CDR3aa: CASSPGQRTTGEQFF
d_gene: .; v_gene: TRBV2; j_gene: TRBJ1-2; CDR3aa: CASSPTYGYTF
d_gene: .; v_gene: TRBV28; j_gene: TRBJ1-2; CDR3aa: CASSLGQGDYGYTF
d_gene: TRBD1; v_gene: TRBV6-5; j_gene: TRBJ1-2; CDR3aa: CASSIDRDDGYTF
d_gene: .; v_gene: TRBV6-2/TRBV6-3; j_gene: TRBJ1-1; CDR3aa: CASRLTPRTADYEAFF
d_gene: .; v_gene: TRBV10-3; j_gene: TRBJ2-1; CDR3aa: CAISGTGRLTDRSLNEQFF
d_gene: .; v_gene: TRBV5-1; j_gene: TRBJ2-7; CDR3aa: CASSLEGGFYEQYF
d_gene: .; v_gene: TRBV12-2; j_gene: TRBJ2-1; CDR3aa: CASRHVSLAGVLGQFF
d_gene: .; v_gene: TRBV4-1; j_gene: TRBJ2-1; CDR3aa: CASSPRSPYNEQFF
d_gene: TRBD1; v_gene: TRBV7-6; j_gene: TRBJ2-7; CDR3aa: CASSSVWDSHTYEQYF
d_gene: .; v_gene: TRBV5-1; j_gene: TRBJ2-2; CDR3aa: CASSLGVLTGELFF
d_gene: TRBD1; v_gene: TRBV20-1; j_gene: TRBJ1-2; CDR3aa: CSARGPGTGNYGYTF